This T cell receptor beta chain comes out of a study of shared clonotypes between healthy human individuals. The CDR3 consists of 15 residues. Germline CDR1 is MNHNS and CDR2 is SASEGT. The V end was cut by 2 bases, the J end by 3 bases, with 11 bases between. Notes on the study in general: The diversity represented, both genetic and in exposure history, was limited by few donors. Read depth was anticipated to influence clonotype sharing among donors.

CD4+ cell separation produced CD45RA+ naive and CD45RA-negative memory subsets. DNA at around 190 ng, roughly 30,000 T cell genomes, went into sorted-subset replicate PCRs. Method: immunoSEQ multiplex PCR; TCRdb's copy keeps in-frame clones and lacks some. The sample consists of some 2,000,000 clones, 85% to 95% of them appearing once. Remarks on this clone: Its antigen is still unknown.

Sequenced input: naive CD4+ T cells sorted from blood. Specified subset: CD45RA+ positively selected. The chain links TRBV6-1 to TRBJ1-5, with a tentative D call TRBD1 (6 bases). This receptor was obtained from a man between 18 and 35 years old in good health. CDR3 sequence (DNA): TGTGCCAGCAGTGAACAAGGGGGACTCAATCAGCCCCAGCATTTT. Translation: CASSEQGGLNQPQHF.